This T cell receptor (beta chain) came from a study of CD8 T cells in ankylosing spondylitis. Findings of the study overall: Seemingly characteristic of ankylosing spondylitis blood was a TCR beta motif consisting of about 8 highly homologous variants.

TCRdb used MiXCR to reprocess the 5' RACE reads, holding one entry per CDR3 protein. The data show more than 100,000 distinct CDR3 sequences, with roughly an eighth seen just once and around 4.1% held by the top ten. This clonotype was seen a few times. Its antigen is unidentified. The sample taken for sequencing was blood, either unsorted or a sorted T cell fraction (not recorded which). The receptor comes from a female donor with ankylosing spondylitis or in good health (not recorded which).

This CDR3 reads CASSHGGYEQYF. DNA for the CDR3: TGTGCCAGCAGCCACGGGGGCTACGAGCAGTACTTC. This chain links TRBV4-2 with TRBJ2-7, with a tentative D call TRBD2 (6 bases). The CDR3 spans 12 residues. The V gene's germline CDR1 is LGHNA and CDR2 YNFKEQ. Trimming pared 3 bases from V and 3 bases from J, leaving 6 bases between.